This is a list of T cell receptor beta chains from one sample in a study of cytomegalovirus exposure and HLA in healthy donors. Sequencing used immunoSEQ multiplex PCR; TCRdb keeps in-frame clones, though not all of them. The sample yields 130,000 or so clones, around 77% seen once. Input material: PBMCs. These receptors originate from a man in his fifties in good health and CMV-seronegative. The CDR3 runs from the conserved cysteine through the conserved F or W. A D gene is named only where the DNA matches it firmly. Some rows mark clone size as missing; the rest say once, few, many or name a class of expanded clone.

D gene	V gene	J gene	clone size	CDR3 protein	CDR3 DNA
TRBD1	TRBV18	TRBJ2-7	once	CASSPSSGQGLFYEQYF	TGTGCCAGCTCACCCTCATCGGGACAGGGCCTTTTTTACGAGCAGTACTTC
TRBD1	TRBV10-3	TRBJ2-1	.	CAITGDRGGNEQFF	TGTGCCATCACGGGGGACAGGGGAGGCAATGAGCAGTTCTTC
.	TRBV5-1	TRBJ2-1	.	CASSLVPLANEQFF	TGCGCCAGCAGCTTGGTTCCCCTAGCCAATGAGCAGTTCTTC
TRBD2	TRBV15	TRBJ2-7	once	CATSRGGSNYEQYF	TGTGCCACCAGCAGGGGCGGGAGTAACTACGAGCAGTACTTC
.	TRBV10-2	TRBJ1-2	.	CASTQAGRSGYTF	TGCGCCAGCACTCAAGCAGGGAGGTCTGGCTACACCTTC
TRBD1	TRBV19	TRBJ2-7	.	CAASMSGGSYEQYF	TGTGCCGCAAGTATGTCAGGGGGCTCCTACGAGCAGTACTTC
TRBD1	TRBV19	TRBJ2-1	.	CASSHRTGFPPEQFF	TGTGCCAGTAGCCATCGGACAGGGTTCCCCCCTGAGCAGTTCTTC
TRBD1	TRBV25-1	TRBJ2-2	.	CASSPGGDRGVAGELFF	TGTGCCAGCAGCCCAGGGGGGGACAGGGGAGTCGCCGGGGAGCTGTTTTTT
TRBD1	TRBV11-1	TRBJ2-5	.	CASSSGQGIETQYF	TGTGCCAGCAGCTCGGGACAGGGGATCGAGACCCAGTACTTC
.	TRBV21-1	TRBJ2-7	.	CASPPATAYEQYF	TGTGCCAGCCCACCCGCTACGGCCTACGAGCAGTACTTC
.	TRBV11-2	TRBJ2-2	.	CASSPTRDTGELFF	TGTGCCAGCAGCCCAACTAGAGACACCGGGGAGCTGTTTTTT
.	TRBV6-6	TRBJ2-4	.	CASSTLGQGIQYF	TGTGCCAGCAGTACCCTCGGGCAGGGCATTCAGTACTTC
TRBD2	TRBV5-1	TRBJ2-1	.	CASRGGTSGRMDEQFF	TGCGCCAGCAGGGGTGGGACTAGCGGGAGGATGGATGAGCAGTTCTTC
TRBD1	TRBV5-4	TRBJ1-3	.	CASSHARDRGSGNTIYF	TGTGCCAGCAGCCACGCCCGGGACAGGGGCTCTGGAAACACCATATATTTT
TRBD1	TRBV2	TRBJ2-6	.	CASNTRGLSSGANVLTF	TGTGCCAGCAACACCAGGGGGCTAAGCTCTGGGGCCAACGTCCTGACTTTC
.	TRBV11-2	TRBJ2-1	few	CASSLLVRRHEQFF	TGTGCCAGCAGCTTATTGGTGAGGCGCCATGAGCAGTTCTTC
.	TRBV6-5	TRBJ2-5	.	CASSYEGVETQYF	TGTGCCAGCAGTTACGAGGGAGTAGAGACCCAGTACTTC
.	TRBV5-6	TRBJ2-5	.	CASSGYRNQETQYF	TGTGCCAGCAGCGGCTACAGAAACCAAGAGACCCAGTACTTC
.	TRBV27	TRBJ1-2	.	CASSLSHRLANGYTF	TGTGCCAGCAGTTTGTCACACCGTTTGGCCAATGGCTACACCTTC
.	TRBV10-1	TRBJ2-7	.	CASSESWTGAYEQYF	TGCGCCAGCAGTGAGTCCTGGACTGGAGCCTACGAGCAGTACTTC
.	TRBV18	TRBJ2-6	few	CASSRGPSGANVLTF	TGTGCCAGCTCCCGCGGTCCCTCTGGGGCCAACGTCCTGACTTTC
.	TRBV28	TRBJ2-1	.	CASSTQGTGEQFF	TGTGCCAGCAGTACACAGGGAACGGGTGAGCAGTTCTTC
.	TRBV6-5	TRBJ1-2	.	CASRMTATPYGYTF	TGTGCCAGCAGGATGACAGCTACTCCCTATGGCTACACCTTC
.	TRBV10-3	TRBJ1-1	once	CAISESFSTANTEAFF	TGTGCCATCAGTGAGTCGTTTTCGACAGCGAACACTGAAGCTTTCTTT
.	TRBV6-5	TRBJ2-4	.	CATMTLRAKNIQYF	TGTGCCACAATGACTCTAAGAGCCAAAAACATTCAGTACTTC
.	TRBV20-1	TRBJ2-5	.	CSAAGETQYF	TGCAGTGCCGCAGGGGAGACCCAGTACTTC
TRBD2	TRBV5-1	TRBJ2-7	.	CASSSLAGSSYEQYF	TGCGCCAGCAGCTCTCTAGCGGGAAGCTCCTACGAGCAGTACTTC
.	TRBV10-1	TRBJ2-2	.	CASSTGFLNTGELFF	TGCGCCAGCAGTACAGGGTTTCTAAACACCGGGGAGCTGTTTTTT
.	TRBV12-1	TRBJ1-1	.	CASSFGEGSRATEAFF	.